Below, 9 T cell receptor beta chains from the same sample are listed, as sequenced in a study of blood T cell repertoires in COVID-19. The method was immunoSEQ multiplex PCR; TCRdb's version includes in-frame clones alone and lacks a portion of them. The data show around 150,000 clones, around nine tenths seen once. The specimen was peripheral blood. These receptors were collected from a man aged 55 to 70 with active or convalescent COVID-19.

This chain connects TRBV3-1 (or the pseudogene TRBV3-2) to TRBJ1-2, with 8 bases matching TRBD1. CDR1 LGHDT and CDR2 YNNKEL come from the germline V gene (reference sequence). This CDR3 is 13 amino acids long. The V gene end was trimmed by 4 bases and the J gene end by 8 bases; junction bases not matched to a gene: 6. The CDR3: CASSLGQGQGYTF. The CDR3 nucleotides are TGTGCCAGCAGCCTCGGACAGGGACAGGGCTACACCTTC.

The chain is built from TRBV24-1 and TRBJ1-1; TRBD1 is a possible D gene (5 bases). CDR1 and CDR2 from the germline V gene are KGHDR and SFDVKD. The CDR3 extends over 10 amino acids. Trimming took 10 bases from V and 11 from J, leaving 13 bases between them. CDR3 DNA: TGTGCCACTCCCGAGACAGAGGCTTTCTTT. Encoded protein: CATPETEAFF.

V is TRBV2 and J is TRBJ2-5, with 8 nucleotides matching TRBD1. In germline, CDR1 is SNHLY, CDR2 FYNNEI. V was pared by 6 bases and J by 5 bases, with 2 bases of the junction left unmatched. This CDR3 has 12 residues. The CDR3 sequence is CASSWDRETQYF. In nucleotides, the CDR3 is TGTGCCAGCAGCTGGGACAGGGAGACCCAGTACTTC.

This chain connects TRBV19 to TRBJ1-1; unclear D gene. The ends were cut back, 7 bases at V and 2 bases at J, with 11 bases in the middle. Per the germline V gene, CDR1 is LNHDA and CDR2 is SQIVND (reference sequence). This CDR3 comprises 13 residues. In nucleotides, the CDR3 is TGTGCCAGTATTAACCCGGGAAACACTGAAGCTTTCTTT. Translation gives CASINPGNTEAFF.

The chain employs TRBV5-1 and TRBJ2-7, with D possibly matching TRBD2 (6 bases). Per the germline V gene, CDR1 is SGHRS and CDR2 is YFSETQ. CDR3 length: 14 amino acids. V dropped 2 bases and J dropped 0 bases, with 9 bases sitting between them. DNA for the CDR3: TGCGCCAGCAGCTTACTAGCTAGCTCCTACGAGCAGTACTTC. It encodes CASSLLASSYEQYF. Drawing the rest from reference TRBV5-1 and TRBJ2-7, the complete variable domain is KAGVTQTPRYLIKTRGQQVTLSCSPISGHRSVSWYQQTPGQGLQFLFEYFSETQRNKGNFPGRFSGRQFSNSRSEMNVSTLELGDSALYLCASSLLASSYEQYFGPGTRLTVT.

CDR3 bases: TGTGCCAGCACCCTAAAGGAGGGAGGTCAGCCCCAGCATTTT. The encoded protein is CASTLKEGGQPQHF. The J gene is TRBJ1-5, the V gene TRBV7-6, with unresolved D. Germline loops: CDR1 SGHVS, CDR2 FNYEAQ. The CDR3 sequence is 14 residues long. V shed 7 bases and J shed 6 bases, with 16 bases lying between them.

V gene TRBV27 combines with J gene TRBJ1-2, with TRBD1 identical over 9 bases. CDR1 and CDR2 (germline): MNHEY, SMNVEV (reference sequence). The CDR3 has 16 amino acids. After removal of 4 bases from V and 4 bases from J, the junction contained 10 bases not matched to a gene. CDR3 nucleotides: TGTGCCAGCAGTTGGACAGGGGCGGGTGTTGCCTATGGCTACACCTTC. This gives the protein CASSWTGAGVAYGYTF.

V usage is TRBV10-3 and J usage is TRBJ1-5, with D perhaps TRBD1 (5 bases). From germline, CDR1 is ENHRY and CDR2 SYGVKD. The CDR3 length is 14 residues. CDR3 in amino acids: CASGTLSGNQPQHF. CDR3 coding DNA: TGTGCGTCCGGGACTCTTTCGGGCAATCAGCCCCAGCATTTT.

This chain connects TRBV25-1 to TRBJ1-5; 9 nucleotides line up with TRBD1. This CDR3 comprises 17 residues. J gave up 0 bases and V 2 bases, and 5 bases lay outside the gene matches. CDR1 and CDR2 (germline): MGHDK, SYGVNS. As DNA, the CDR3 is TGTGCCAGCAGTGAAGGGACAGGGAGGCATAGCAATCAGCCCCAGCATTTT. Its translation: CASSEGTGRHSNQPQHF.